One and the same sample provided the 11 T cell receptor beta chains below, sequenced in a study of shared clonotypes between healthy human individuals. Some clones are missing from TCRdb's copy, which holds only in-frame ones; the method was immunoSEQ multiplex PCR. The sample records about 530,000 clones, roughly 95% being singletons. The sequenced sample was naive CD4+ T cells sorted from blood. Sample subset: CD45RA+ positively selected. All receptors derive from a woman aged 25 to 39 in good health.

This chain uses TRBV5-1 with TRBJ2-5; 11 bases map to TRBD2. The CDR3 extends over 15 amino acids. CDR1 and CDR2 from the germline V gene are SGHRS and YFSETQ. V lost 6 bases, J lost 4 bases, and 8 bases stayed unmatched. The CDR3 coding sequence is TGCGCCAGCAACCCCGGGACTAGCGGAAGAGAGACCCAGTACTTC. It specifies CASNPGTSGRETQYF.

This sequence joins TRBV11-1 and TRBJ2-7, with D possibly being TRBD1 (5 bases). CDR3 length equals 11 residues. Between the trimmed V and J ends, which lost 6 bases and 3 bases, there was a span of 6 bases. Germline lookup yields CDR1 SGHAT and CDR2 FQDESV (reference sequence). The CDR3 DNA follows: TGTGCCAGCAGTACAGGCTACGAGCAGTACTTC. This gives the protein CASSTGYEQYF.

This clone was observed a single time. The same CDR3 arises from other DNA sequences in this sample as well. This chain links TRBV18 with TRBJ2-7; 10 nucleotides line up with TRBD1. Losses at the gene ends were 2 bases for V and 2 bases for J; bases not matched to a gene: 0. Germline V CDR1 and CDR2: KGHSH, LQKENI. The CDR3 has 14 amino acids. The DNA for the CDR3 is TGTGCCAGCTCACCAGGACAGGGGGCCTACGAGCAGTACTTC. Its protein product is CASSPGQGAYEQYF.

This clone was seen a few times. The genes are TRBV30 and TRBJ1-4; the match to TRBD1 covers 8 bases. With 2 bases clipped from V and 7 bases from J, the junction kept 3 bases outside the gene matches. Germline V gene data show CDR1 as GTSNPN and CDR2 as SVGIG (reference sequence). CDR3 length: 13 amino acids. The CDR3 region has the DNA TGTGCCTGGAGTCAGGGGGCGAGTGAAAAACTGTTTTTT. It yields the protein CAWSQGASEKLFF.

The rearrangement links TRBV5-1 to TRBJ2-5, with 9 bases aligning to TRBD1. The DNA matches TRBJ2-7 better at its end, which makes the J call doubtful. CDR1 SGHRS and CDR2 YFSETQ come from the germline V gene. The CDR3 length is 14 residues. CDR3 nucleotide sequence: TGCGCCAGCAGCTTACAGGGGGCTGGCAACGAGCAGTACTTC. Protein sequence: CASSLQGAGNEQYF.

The V call is TRBV28, the J call TRBJ1-2, with D perhaps TRBD1 (5 bases). Germline V lookup: CDR1 MDHEN, CDR2 SYDVKM. CDR3 length equals 14 residues. The V end lost 6 bases, the J end lost 4 bases, and 15 bases lay between the germline ends. CDR3 in amino acids: CASRLQGGSYGYTF. CDR3 DNA: TGTGCCAGCAGACTCCAGGGAGGATCCTATGGCTACACCTTC.

The chain uses TRBV29-1 and TRBJ2-5; TRBD2 might be the D (5 bases). V lost 6 bases to trimming and J lost 2 bases, with 16 bases between them. The germline V gene encodes CDR1 SQVTM and CDR2 ANQGSEA. The CDR3 has 14 residues. As DNA, the CDR3 is TGCAGCGTGTATCCCGAGGACTTGCAAGAGACCCAGTACTTC. Residues: CSVYPEDLQETQYF. The whole variable domain, remainder taken from reference TRBV29-1 and TRBJ2-5, is SAVISQKPSRDICQRGTSLTIQCQVDSQVTMMFWYRQQPGQSLTLIATANQGSEATYESGFVIDKFPISRPNLTFSTLTVSNMSPEDSSIYLCSVYPEDLQETQYFGPGTRLLVL.

The chain joins TRBV5-1 to TRBJ1-4, with D uncertain. The V and J ends lost 1 base and 8 bases respectively, with 9 bases between them. This CDR3 is built from 13 residues. Germline-derived CDR1 and CDR2 are SGHRS and YFSETQ. CDR3 loop: CASSLKGGEKLFF. Written as DNA, the CDR3 is TGCGCCAGCAGCTTGAAGGGCGGGGAAAAACTGTTTTTT.

A few counts support this clone. J is TRBJ2-7 and V is TRBV2; no definite D call. V lost 2 bases to trimming and J lost 6 bases, with 5 bases between them. The CDR3 spans 11 residues. Germline CDR1 SNHLY, CDR2 FYNNEI. The CDR3 region is CASSEMTEQYF. CDR3 in DNA: TGTGCCAGCAGTGAAATGACCGAGCAGTACTTC.

Comments on this clone: The conserved final phenylalanine or tryptophan is absent from the CDR3, which likely points to a read error. The genes are TRBV2 and TRBJ1-4; the match to TRBD1 covers 7 bases. CDR1 is SNHLY and CDR2 is FYNNEI in the germline V gene. The CDR3 is made up of 14 amino acids. V trimming: 10 bases; J trimming: 5 bases; junction bases outside the gene matches: 10. CDR3 in amino acids: CATSRDRQNEKLFL. DNA of the CDR3: TGTGCCACCTCCCGGGACAGACAAAATGAAAAACTGTTTCTT.

The chain employs TRBV5-1 and TRBJ2-1; D remains unclear. The CDR3 consists of 16 residues. Germline loops: CDR1 SGHRS, CDR2 YFSETQ. With 8 bases removed from V and 0 bases from J, the gap between germline ends came to 18 bases. CDR3 sequence: CASTLGSMSSYNEQFF. The DNA of the CDR3 is TGCGCCAGTACCTTGGGCTCGATGAGCTCCTACAATGAGCAGTTCTTC. The variable domain in full, completed from reference TRBV5-1 and TRBJ2-1, reads KAGVTQTPRYLIKTRGQQVTLSCSPISGHRSVSWYQQTPGQGLQFLFEYFSETQRNKGNFPGRFSGRQFSNSRSEMNVSTLELGDSALYLCASTLGSMSSYNEQFFGPGTRLTVL.